This TCR beta chain was sequenced during a study of blood T cell repertoires in COVID-19. Study context: In each case, the material was cDNA or gDNA derived from T cells, B-cell-depleted T cells, or PBMCs.

Original analysis: Nucleated cell counts were estimated from reference gene primer amplification. Profiling relied on immunoSEQ multiplex PCR, and the TCRdb table lists in-frame clones only, not all of them. From that table come the V and J calls and clone size; the DNA was used to work out D and trimming. The sample has tens of thousands of clones; 81% are singletons. V was cut by 5 bases and J by 7 bases, with 18 bases left in between. This CDR3 is built from 16 residues. Germline V lookup: CDR1 WSHSY, CDR2 SAAADI. This clone was seen once. Patients at the Seattle site were enrolled during active infection and followed longitudinally.

This chain links TRBV10-2 with TRBJ1-6; no clear D. This receptor was obtained from a man older than 75 with COVID-19, enrolled during active disease. The specimen was peripheral blood. CDR3 DNA: TGCGCCAGCAGTAGCATTCTCGAGGAGAAGAATTCACCCCTCCACTTT. It translates to CASSSILEEKNSPLHF.